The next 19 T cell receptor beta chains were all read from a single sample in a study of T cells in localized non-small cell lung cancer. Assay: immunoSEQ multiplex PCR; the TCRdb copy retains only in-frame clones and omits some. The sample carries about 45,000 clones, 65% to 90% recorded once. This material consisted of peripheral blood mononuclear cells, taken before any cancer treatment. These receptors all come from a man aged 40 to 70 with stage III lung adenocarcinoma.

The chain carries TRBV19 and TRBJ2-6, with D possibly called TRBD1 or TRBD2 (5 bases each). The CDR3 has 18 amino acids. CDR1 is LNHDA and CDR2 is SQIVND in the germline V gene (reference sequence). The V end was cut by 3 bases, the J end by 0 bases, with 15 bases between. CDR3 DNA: TGTGCCAGTAGTATTCGGGACGGATCCTTCTCTGGGGCCAACGTCCTGACTTTC. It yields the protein CASSIRDGSFSGANVLTF.

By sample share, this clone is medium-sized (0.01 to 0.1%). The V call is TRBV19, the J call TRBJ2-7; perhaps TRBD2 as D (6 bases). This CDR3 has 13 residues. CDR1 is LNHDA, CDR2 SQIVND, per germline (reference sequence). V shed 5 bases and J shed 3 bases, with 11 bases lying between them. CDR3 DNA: TGTGCCAGTAGTCGGGACTCCAGCTACGAGCAGTACTTC. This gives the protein CASSRDSSYEQYF.

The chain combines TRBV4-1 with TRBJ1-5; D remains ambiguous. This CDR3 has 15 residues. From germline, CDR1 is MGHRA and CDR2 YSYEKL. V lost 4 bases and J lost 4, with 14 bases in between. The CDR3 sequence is CASSLNSFTNQPQHF. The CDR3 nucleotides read TGCGCCAGCAGCCTCAACAGCTTTACTAATCAGCCCCAGCATTTT.

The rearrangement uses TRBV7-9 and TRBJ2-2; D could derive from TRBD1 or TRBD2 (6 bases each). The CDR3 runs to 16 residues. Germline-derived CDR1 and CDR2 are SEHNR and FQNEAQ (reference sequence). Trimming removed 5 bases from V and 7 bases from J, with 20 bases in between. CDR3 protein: CASSPLGGPAHGELFF. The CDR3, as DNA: TGTGCCAGCAGCCCCCTGGGGGGCCCGGCTCACGGGGAGCTGTTTTTT.

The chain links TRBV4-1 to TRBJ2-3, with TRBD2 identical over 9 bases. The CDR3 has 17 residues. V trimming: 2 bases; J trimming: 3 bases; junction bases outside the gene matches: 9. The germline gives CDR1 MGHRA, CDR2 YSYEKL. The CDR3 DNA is TGCGCCAGCAGCCAAATGTACTTAGCGGGGGCTACAGATACGCAGTATTTT. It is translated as CASSQMYLAGATDTQYF.

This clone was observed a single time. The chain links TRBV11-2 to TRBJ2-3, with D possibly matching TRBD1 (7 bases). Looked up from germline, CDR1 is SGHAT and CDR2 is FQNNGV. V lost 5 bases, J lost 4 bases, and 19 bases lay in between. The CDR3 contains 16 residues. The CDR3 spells CASSPRHRGGSDTQYF. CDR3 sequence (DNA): TGTGCCAGCAGCCCGCGTCACAGGGGAGGCTCAGATACGCAGTATTTT.

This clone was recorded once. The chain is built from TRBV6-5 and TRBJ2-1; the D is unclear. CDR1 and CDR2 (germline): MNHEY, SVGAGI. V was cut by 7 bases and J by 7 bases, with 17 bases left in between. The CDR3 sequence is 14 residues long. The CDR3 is CASIENDRANEQFF. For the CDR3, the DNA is TGTGCCAGCATCGAGAACGATAGGGCAAATGAGCAGTTCTTC.

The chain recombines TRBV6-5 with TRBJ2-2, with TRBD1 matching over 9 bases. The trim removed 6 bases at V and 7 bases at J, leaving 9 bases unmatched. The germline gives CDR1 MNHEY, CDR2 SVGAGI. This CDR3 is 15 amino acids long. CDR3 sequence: CASRRTGEAGGELFF. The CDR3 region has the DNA TGTGCCAGCAGAAGGACAGGGGAGGCAGGCGGGGAGCTGTTTTTT.

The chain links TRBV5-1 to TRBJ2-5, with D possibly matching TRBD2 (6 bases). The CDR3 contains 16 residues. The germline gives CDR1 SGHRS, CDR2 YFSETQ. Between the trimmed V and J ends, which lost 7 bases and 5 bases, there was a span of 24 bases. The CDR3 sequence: CASSLGGVLGGETQYF. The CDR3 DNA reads TGCGCCAGCTCCCTAGGCGGGGTCCTCGGAGGGGAGACCCAGTACTTC.

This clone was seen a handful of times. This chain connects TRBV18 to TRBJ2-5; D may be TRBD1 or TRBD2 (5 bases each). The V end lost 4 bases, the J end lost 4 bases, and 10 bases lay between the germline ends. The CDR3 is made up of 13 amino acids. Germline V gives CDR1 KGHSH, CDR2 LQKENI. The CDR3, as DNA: TGTGCCAGCTCACTAACTAGGGGAGAGACCCAGTACTTC. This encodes CASSLTRGETQYF. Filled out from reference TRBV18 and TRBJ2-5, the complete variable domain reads NAGVMQNPRHLVRRRGQEARLRCSPMKGHSHVYWYRQLPEEGLKFMVYLQKENIIDESGMPKERFSAEFPKEGPSILRIQQVVRGDSAAYFCASSLTRGETQYFGPGTRLLVL.

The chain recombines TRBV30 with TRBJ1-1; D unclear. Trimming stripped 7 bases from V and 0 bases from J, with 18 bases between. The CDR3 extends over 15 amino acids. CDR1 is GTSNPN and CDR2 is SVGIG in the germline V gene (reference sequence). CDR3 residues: CAFQRALQMNTEAFF. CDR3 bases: TGTGCCTTCCAAAGGGCATTGCAAATGAACACTGAAGCTTTCTTT.

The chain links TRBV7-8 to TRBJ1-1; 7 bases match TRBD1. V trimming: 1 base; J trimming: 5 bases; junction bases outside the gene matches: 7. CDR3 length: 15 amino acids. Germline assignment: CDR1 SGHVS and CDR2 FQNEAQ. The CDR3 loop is CASSLDPGGVTEAFF. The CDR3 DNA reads TGTGCCAGCAGCTTAGATCCAGGGGGAGTAACTGAAGCTTTCTTT. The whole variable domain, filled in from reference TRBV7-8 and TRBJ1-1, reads GAGVSQSPRYKVAKRGQDVALRCDPISGHVSLFWYQQALGQGPEFLTYFQNEAQLDKSGLPSDRFFAERPEGSVSTLKIQRTQQEDSAVYLCASSLDPGGVTEAFFGQGTRLTVV.

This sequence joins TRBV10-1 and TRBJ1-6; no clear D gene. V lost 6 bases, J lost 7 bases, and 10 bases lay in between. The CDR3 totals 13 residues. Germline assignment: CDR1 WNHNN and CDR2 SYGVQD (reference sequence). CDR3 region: CASSGGPNSPLHF. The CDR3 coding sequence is TGCGCCAGCAGCGGAGGCCCCAATTCACCCCTCCACTTT.

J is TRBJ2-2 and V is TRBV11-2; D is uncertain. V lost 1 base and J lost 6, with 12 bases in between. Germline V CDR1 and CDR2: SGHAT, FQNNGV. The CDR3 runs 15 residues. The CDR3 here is CASSLGLVGAGELFF. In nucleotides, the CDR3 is TGTGCCAGCAGCTTAGGGCTAGTAGGTGCCGGGGAGCTGTTTTTT.

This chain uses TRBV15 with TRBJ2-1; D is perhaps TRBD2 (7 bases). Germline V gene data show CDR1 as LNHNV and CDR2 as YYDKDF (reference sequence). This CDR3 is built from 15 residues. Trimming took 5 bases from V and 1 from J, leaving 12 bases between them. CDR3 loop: CATSWGGGSYNEQFF. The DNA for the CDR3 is TGTGCCACCAGCTGGGGAGGGGGGTCCTACAATGAGCAGTTCTTC.

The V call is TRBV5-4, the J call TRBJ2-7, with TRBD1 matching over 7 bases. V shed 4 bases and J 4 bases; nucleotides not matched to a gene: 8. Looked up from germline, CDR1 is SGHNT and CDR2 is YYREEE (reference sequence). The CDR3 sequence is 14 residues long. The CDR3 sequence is CASSPRTGSYEQYF. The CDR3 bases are TGTGCCAGCAGCCCCCGGACAGGTAGTTACGAGCAGTACTTC.

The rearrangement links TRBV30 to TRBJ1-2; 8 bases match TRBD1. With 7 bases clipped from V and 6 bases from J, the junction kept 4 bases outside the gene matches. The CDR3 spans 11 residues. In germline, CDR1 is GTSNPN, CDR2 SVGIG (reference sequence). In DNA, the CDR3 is TGTGCCTTACTACAGGGGGATGGCTACACCTTC. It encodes CALLQGDGYTF.

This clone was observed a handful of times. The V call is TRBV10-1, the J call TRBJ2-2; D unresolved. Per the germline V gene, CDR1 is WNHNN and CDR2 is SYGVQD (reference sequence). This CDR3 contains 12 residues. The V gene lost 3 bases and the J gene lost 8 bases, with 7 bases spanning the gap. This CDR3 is CASSEGRGELFF. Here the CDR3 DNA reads TGCGCCAGCAGTGAAGGTCGGGGGGAGCTGTTTTTT.

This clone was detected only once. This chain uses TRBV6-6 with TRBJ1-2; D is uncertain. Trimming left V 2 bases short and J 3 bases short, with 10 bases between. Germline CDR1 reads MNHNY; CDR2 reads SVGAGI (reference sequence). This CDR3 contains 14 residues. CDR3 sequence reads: CASSYRGVYYGYTF. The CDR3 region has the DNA TGTGCCAGCAGTTACCGGGGTGTCTACTATGGCTACACCTTC.